This is a list of T cell receptor beta chains from one sample in a study of blood T cells in healthy people across ages. Each CDR3 protein is one row after TCRdb ran MiXCR on the 5' RACE reads. The repertoire holds a few hundred thousand distinct CDR3 sequences, with approximately 26% as singletons. These records were also assigned to another study, of T cells of mothers and their children.

Sequenced material: blood. Receptor source: a boy younger than 10 in good health. Both conserved end residues are part of each CDR3. The D gene is left open where the match is weak. Part of the rows lack a size; the others show once, few, many or a class for expanded clones.

j_gene: TRBJ2-5; abundance: NA; v_gene: TRBV29-1; d_gene: NA; len: 14; CDR3nt: TGCAGCGTTCTTCCACTCGGGCAGCAAGAGACCCAGTACTTC; CDR3aa: CSVLPLGQQETQYF
j_gene: TRBJ2-1; abundance: few; v_gene: TRBV10-3; d_gene: NA; len: 12; CDR3nt: TGTGCCATTAAGACTCCATGGAATGAGCAGTTCTTC; CDR3aa: CAIKTPWNEQFF
j_gene: TRBJ2-7; abundance: few; v_gene: TRBV19; d_gene: NA; len: 15; CDR3nt: TGTGCCAGTAGTATAGGCGGACAGCACTCCTACGAGCAGTACTTC; CDR3aa: CASSIGGQHSYEQYF
j_gene: TRBJ1-2; abundance: NA; v_gene: TRBV6-6; d_gene: NA; len: 12; CDR3nt: TGTGCCACCGAACACGCGGGCTATGGCTACACCTTC; CDR3aa: CATEHAGYGYTF
j_gene: TRBJ2-1; abundance: NA; v_gene: TRBV20-1; d_gene: TRBD2; len: 14; CDR3nt: TGCAGTGCTATCTCTAGCGGGAGGGCCGGCGAGCAGTTCTTC; CDR3aa: CSAISSGRAGEQFF
j_gene: TRBJ1-1; abundance: few; v_gene: TRBV11-2; d_gene: TRBD1; len: 19; CDR3nt: TGTGCCAGCAGCTTAAATGTCCCGACAGGGGAACGGGCTCGGGGTGAAGCTTTCTTT; CDR3aa: CASSLNVPTGERARGEAFF
j_gene: TRBJ2-3; abundance: NA; v_gene: TRBV2; d_gene: NA; len: 14; CDR3nt: TGTGCCAGCAGACCGCAGGGCGGAACAGATACGCAGTATTTT; CDR3aa: CASRPQGGTDTQYF
j_gene: TRBJ1-1; abundance: NA; v_gene: TRBV29-1; d_gene: TRBD1; len: 15; CDR3nt: TGCAGCGTTGAAGGCCCGGGACAGCCCTTCGCTGAAGCTTTCTTT; CDR3aa: CSVEGPGQPFAEAFF
j_gene: TRBJ2-5; abundance: few; v_gene: TRBV7-9; d_gene: NA; len: 13; CDR3nt: TGTGCCAGCGGGGACGGGTCCAGGGAGACCCAGTACTTC; CDR3aa: CASGDGSRETQYF
j_gene: TRBJ2-5; abundance: few; v_gene: TRBV12-3/TRBV12-4; d_gene: TRBD2; len: 16; CDR3nt: TGTGCCAGCAGACCAACTAGCGGCACGAGGCAAGAGACCCAGTACTTC; CDR3aa: CASRPTSGTRQETQYF
j_gene: TRBJ2-7; abundance: NA; v_gene: TRBV6-1; d_gene: TRBD1; len: 14; CDR3nt: TGTGCCAGTGAGTTTGGCACAGGGGACTACGAGCAGTACTTC; CDR3aa: CASEFGTGDYEQYF